This T cell receptor beta chain was captured in a study of technical replicates of blood from several donors. This clone has a handful of counts. The protocol was immunoSEQ multiplex PCR, while the TCRdb copy is restricted to in-frame clones and leaves out a portion. The sample lists fewer than 65,000 clones, roughly 89% occurring once. The TCR was taken from a human donor in good health. Some clones in this sample may be carry-over from other donors' samples. The material sequenced was PBMCs.

CDR3: CASSSPRGRFEEQFF. The DNA of the CDR3 is TGTGCCAGCAGCTCGCCCCGGGGGAGATTTGAGGAGCAGTTCTTC. The chain links TRBV7-2 to TRBJ2-1, with D perhaps TRBD2 (6 bases). The CDR3 consists of 15 residues. Germline loops: CDR1 SGHTA, CDR2 FQGNSA. The germline V and J ends were trimmed by 4 bases and 10 bases, with 20 bases remaining between them.